Listed below are T cell receptor beta chains from one sample, sequenced in a study of cytomegalovirus exposure and HLA in healthy donors. Some clones are missing from TCRdb's copy, which holds only in-frame ones; the method was immunoSEQ multiplex PCR. The data show some 200,000 clones, about 77% seen once. Sequencing input: PBMCs. All receptors derive from a woman in her 30s in good health and CMV-seronegative. Each CDR3 is given with its conserved first and last residue. D genes are given only for firm matches. Some rows mark clone size as missing; the rest say once, few, many or name a class of expanded clone.

v_gene,j_gene,d_gene,abundance,CDR3nt,CDR3aa
TRBV19,TRBJ2-6,.,few,TGTGCCAGTAGTATAGGGCCGTACTCTGGGGCCAACGTCCTGACTTTC,CASSIGPYSGANVLTF
TRBV6-1,TRBJ2-1,.,.,TGTGCCTCCCATAGTGGGGGGTGGTACAATGAGCAGTTCTTC,CASHSGGWYNEQFF
TRBV2,TRBJ2-7,.,.,TGTGCCAGCAGGGTGGGGGGAGCGCGGGGCCTCTACGAGCAGTACTTC,CASRVGGARGLYEQYF
TRBV15,TRBJ2-7,TRBD1,.,TGTGCCACCAGCAGAGGGACAGGGTTCGACGAGCAGTACTTC,CATSRGTGFDEQYF
TRBV27,TRBJ2-5,TRBD2,.,TGTGCCAGCAGGCGCCTAGCGGGAGGTGGATCAGAGACCCAGTACTTC,CASRRLAGGGSETQYF
TRBV5-1,TRBJ2-2,TRBD2,.,TGCGCCGGCACCGGGACTAGCGGGAGCGGGGAAGACACCGGGGAGCTGTTTTTT,CAGTGTSGSGEDTGELFF
TRBV5-1,TRBJ2-7,TRBD2,.,TGCGCCAGCAGCTTGGCTTTTCCGGGACTAGGGTCCGACGAGCAGTACTTC,CASSLAFPGLGSDEQYF
TRBV15,TRBJ2-7,.,.,TGTGCCACCAGCAGAGATCACGGGGGAGCGGGCGAGCAGTACTTC,CATSRDHGGAGEQYF
TRBV4-2,TRBJ2-5,TRBD2,.,TGTGCCAGCAGCCAACGGGAGGCGGAGACCCAGTACTTC,CASSQREAETQYF
TRBV6-5,TRBJ2-3,TRBD1,.,TGTGCCAGCAGTTGGACAGGGGACAATACGCAGTATTTT,CASSWTGDNTQYF
TRBV12-5,TRBJ2-7,.,.,TGTGCTAGTGGCCCCGAGAGGAACCTCTACGAGCAGTACTTC,CASGPERNLYEQYF
TRBV2,TRBJ2-3,.,few,TGTGCCAGCAGTGCGGTAGATACGCAGTATTTT,CASSAVDTQYF
TRBV2,TRBJ2-7,.,.,TGTGCCAGCAGCGGACAGGCCGGGGGCGAGCAGTACTTC,CASSGQAGGEQYF
TRBV28,TRBJ2-7,.,.,TGTGCCAGCAGTTTTCGAGGGTTAAACGAGCAGTACTTC,CASSFRGLNEQYF
TRBV19,TRBJ1-2,.,few,TGTGCCAGTGGGGGGGGATCGAGCTATGGCTACACCTTC,CASGGGSSYGYTF
TRBV4-1,TRBJ1-2,.,.,TGCGCCAGCAGCCAAACGGGAGGGGTACATGGCTACACCTTC,CASSQTGGVHGYTF
TRBV30,TRBJ2-3,TRBD2,few,TGTGCCTGGAGTGTAGGGACTACTACCCGCACAGATACGCAGTATTTT,CAWSVGTTTRTDTQYF
TRBV7-8,TRBJ2-7,TRBD1,.,TGTGCCAGCAGCACCCATCATCGGACAGGACGCGAGCAGTACTTC,CASSTHHRTGREQYF